The 18 T cell receptor beta chains below come from one sample, sequenced in a study of cytomegalovirus exposure and HLA in healthy donors. In the PCR, 60 Vbeta and 13 Jbeta primers were used. Assay: immunoSEQ multiplex PCR; the TCRdb copy retains only in-frame clones and omits some. The table lists about 160,000 clones, around three quarters of them singletons. Sequenced sample: PBMCs. Receptors originate from a man aged 35-49 years in good health and CMV-seronegative.

This clone was recorded only once. This chain joins TRBV9 and TRBJ2-3; D unresolved. From germline, CDR1 is SGDLS and CDR2 YYNGEE. Trimming shortened V by 0 bases and J by 4 bases, and 9 bases separated the two germline ends. The CDR3 length is 14 residues. The CDR3 nucleotides are TGTGCCAGCAGCGTAGGAGGTCCCCCAGATACGCAGTATTTT. Translating gives CASSVGGPPDTQYF. The complete variable domain, with remaining parts taken from reference TRBV9 and TRBJ2-3, reads DSGVTQTPKHLITATGQRVTLRCSPRSGDLSVYWYQQSLDQGLQFLIQYYNGEERAKGNILERFSAQQFPDLHSELNLSSLELGDSALYFCASSVGGPPDTQYFGPGTRLTVL.

The chain is built from TRBV7-2 and TRBJ1-1; TRBD1 is a possible D gene (5 bases). Trimming shortened V by 1 base and J by 3 bases, and 9 bases separated the two germline ends. Per germline, CDR1 SGHTA and CDR2 FQGNSA. This CDR3 is 14 amino acids long. The CDR3 coding sequence is TGTGCCAGCAGCTTAGGGGGGGGTTACACTGAAGCTTTCTTT. Amino acids: CASSLGGGYTEAFF.

In regard to this clone: One junction end disagrees with the germline gene, perhaps due to a read error. This chain links TRBV11-2 with TRBJ2-6; a weak D match, TRBD1 (6 bases). The CDR3 runs 15 residues. Germline V CDR1 and CDR2: SGHAT, FQNNGV. The CDR3 protein is CASSLTGDGANGLTF. Here the CDR3 DNA reads TGTGCCAGCAGCCTGACAGGAGATGGGGCCAACGGCCTGACTTTC.

The chain recombines TRBV6-5 with TRBJ1-1, with D unclear. Germline V gives CDR1 MNHEY, CDR2 SVGAGI. The CDR3 covers 14 residues. V was shortened by 4 bases and J by 3 bases, with 12 bases between the two germline ends. CDR3 sequence reads: CASSSPGMDTEAFF. The CDR3 DNA follows: TGTGCCAGCAGTTCCCCGGGGATGGACACTGAAGCTTTCTTT.

This clone was observed a single time. The chain joins TRBV18 to TRBJ1-5, with a possible D match to TRBD1 (5 bases). The germline V gene has CDR1 KGHSH and CDR2 LQKENI. V was cut by 3 bases and J by 7 bases, with 13 bases left in between. CDR3 length equals 14 residues. CDR3 nucleotides: TGTGCCAGCTCACCGGCCTCGGACACCCAGCCCCAGCATTTT. Residues: CASSPASDTQPQHF.

The chain joins TRBV5-4 to TRBJ1-1; D is unresolved. CDR3 length equals 14 residues. Germline CDR1 reads SGHNT; CDR2 reads YYREEE (reference sequence). V was pared by 0 bases and J by 0 bases, with 6 bases between. CDR3 in amino acids: CASSLEHLNTEAFF. CDR3 DNA sequence: TGTGCCAGCAGCTTGGAACATTTGAACACTGAAGCTTTCTTT.

The CDR3 loop is CASAAQRQYF. Written as DNA, the CDR3 is TGTGCCAGCGCCGCCCAGCGCCAGTACTTC. The chain couples TRBV2 to TRBJ2-4; no reliable D call. The V gene lost 8 bases and the J gene lost 13 bases, with 12 bases spanning the gap. The CDR3 totals 10 residues. Germline V gives CDR1 SNHLY, CDR2 FYNNEI.

In this sample, this clone turned up a few times. This chain links TRBV6-1 with TRBJ2-7; 7 bases match TRBD1. CDR3 size: 14 residues. Germline loops: CDR1 MNHNS, CDR2 SASEGT. The junction had 7 bases not matched to a gene; V was cut back by 6 bases and J by 2 bases. The CDR3 DNA reads as TGTGCCAGCAGGGTCAGGGGGACAACCTACGAGCAGTACTTC. Translated: CASRVRGTTYEQYF.

This rearrangement joins TRBV27 to TRBJ2-1; TRBD2 matches 10 bases. V lost 7 bases, J lost 6 bases, and 3 bases stayed unmatched. The CDR3 is 13 residues long. Germline CDR1 is MNHEY and CDR2 is SMNVEV (reference sequence). The CDR3 bases are TGTGCCAGCACTAGCGGGAGTTTCAATGAGCAGTTCTTC. It is translated as CASTSGSFNEQFF.

This clone showed up just a few times. V and J are TRBV7-8 and TRBJ2-6; no definite D call. There are 14 residues in the CDR3. Trimming removed 5 bases at V and 1 base at J, with 6 bases between. The germline V gene has CDR1 SGHVS and CDR2 FQNEAQ. CDR3 protein: CASSVYSGANVLTF. Written as DNA, the CDR3 is TGTGCCAGCAGCGTTTATTCTGGGGCCAACGTCCTGACTTTC.

This chain uses TRBV7-9 with TRBJ2-5, with TRBD2 identical over 9 bases. This CDR3 comprises 14 residues. V dropped 3 bases and J dropped 11; count of bases not matched to a gene: 10. CDR1 SEHNR and CDR2 FQNEAQ come from the germline V gene (reference sequence). CDR3 amino acids: CASSFGAIAGEQYF. DNA of the CDR3: TGTGCCAGCAGCTTCGGGGCCATAGCGGGAGAGCAGTACTTC. The complete variable domain, with remaining parts taken from reference TRBV7-9 and TRBJ2-5, reads DTGVSQNPRHKITKRGQNVTFRCDPISEHNRLYWYRQTLGQGPEFLTYFQNEAQLEKSRLLSDRFSAERPKGSFSTLEIQRTEQGDSAMYLCASSFGAIAGEQYFGPGTRLLVL.

The V and J genes are TRBV7-9 and TRBJ2-3; TRBD2 matches 9 bases. V lost 3 bases and J lost 0; bases outside the gene matches: 1. The CDR3 covers 15 residues. The germline CDR1 and CDR2 sequences are SEHNR and FQNEAQ (reference sequence). The CDR3 coding sequence is TGTGCCAGCAGCTTTACTAGCGGGAGCACAGATACGCAGTATTTT. This translates into CASSFTSGSTDTQYF.

This clone was detected once. This chain uses TRBV5-1 with TRBJ2-7; D perhaps matches TRBD2 (5 bases). This CDR3 has 14 amino acids. Germline V gives CDR1 SGHRS, CDR2 YFSETQ. The V end was cut by 3 bases, the J end by 6 bases, with 16 bases between. The CDR3 sequence: CASSSLEGGVEQYF. The CDR3, as DNA: TGCGCCAGCAGCTCCCTAGAGGGTGGGGTCGAGCAGTACTTC.

This chain uses TRBV9 with TRBJ2-1; the D gene is possibly TRBD2 (6 bases). CDR1 and CDR2 from the germline V gene are SGDLS and YYNGEE. The CDR3 consists of 15 residues. V was shortened by 4 bases and J by 2 bases, with 13 bases between the two germline ends. As DNA, the CDR3 is TGTGCCAGCAGCCCCAGCGGGCTAGCCTACAATGAGCAGTTCTTC. It is translated as CASSPSGLAYNEQFF.

The V call is TRBV13, the J call TRBJ2-7; 9 bases line up with TRBD2. Germline CDR1 reads PRHDT; CDR2 reads FYEKMQ (reference sequence). V was pared by 5 bases and J by 5 bases, with 7 bases of the junction left unmatched. This CDR3 is 14 amino acids long. The CDR3 nucleotides are TGTGCCAGCAGCGCCACTAGCGGGTCAAACGAGCAGTACTTC. This sequence encodes CASSATSGSNEQYF.

In this sample, this clone turned up a few times. The CDR3 spells CASSPLAALSSYNEQFF. The CDR3, as DNA: TGTGCCAGCAGCCCTCTAGCGGCCCTGAGCTCCTACAATGAGCAGTTCTTC. The chain links TRBV7-9 to TRBJ2-1; 7 bases agree with TRBD2. The CDR3 is 17 residues long. Germline trimming cut 5 bases from V and 0 bases from J; bases unmatched to any gene: 10. Germline lookup yields CDR1 SEHNR and CDR2 FQNEAQ (reference sequence).

This clone was recorded once. The rearrangement links TRBV2 to TRBJ2-5, with a weak D call TRBD1 (6 bases). The CDR3 length is 14 residues. Trimming cost V 2 bases and J 1 base, with 8 bases left between them. In germline, CDR1 is SNHLY, CDR2 FYNNEI. In nucleotides, the CDR3 is TGTGCCAGCAGTGAACCCAGGGGCCAAGAGACCCAGTACTTC. It encodes CASSEPRGQETQYF.

For the CDR3, the DNA is TGTGCCTGGAGGCGGACAGGGTCCACCGGGGAGCTGTTTTTT. Translating it yields CAWRRTGSTGELFF. The V and J genes are TRBV30 and TRBJ2-2, with TRBD1 matching over 8 bases. The V and J ends lost 3 bases and 4 bases, in that order; junction bases with no gene match: 4. The germline gives CDR1 GTSNPN, CDR2 SVGIG (reference sequence). The CDR3 runs 14 residues.